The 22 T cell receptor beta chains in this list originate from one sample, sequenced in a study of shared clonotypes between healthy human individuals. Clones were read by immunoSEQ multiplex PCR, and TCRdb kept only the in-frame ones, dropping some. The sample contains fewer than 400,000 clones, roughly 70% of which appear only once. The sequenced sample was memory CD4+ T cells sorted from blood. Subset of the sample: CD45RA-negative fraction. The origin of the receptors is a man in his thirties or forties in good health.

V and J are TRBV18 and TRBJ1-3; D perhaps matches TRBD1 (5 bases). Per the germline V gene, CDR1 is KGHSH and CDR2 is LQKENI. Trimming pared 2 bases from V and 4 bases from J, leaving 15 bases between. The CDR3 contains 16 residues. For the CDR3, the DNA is TGTGCCAGCTCACCAAATTTCGGGACTGAGGGAAACACCATATATTTT. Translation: CASSPNFGTEGNTIYF.

CDR3 amino acids: CASSSTSGSHEQFF. CDR3 nucleotide sequence: TGTGCCAGCAGCTCGACTAGCGGGAGCCATGAGCAGTTCTTC. The chain has TRBV5-4 and TRBJ2-1; TRBD2 aligns across 12 bases. Germline loops: CDR1 SGHNT, CDR2 YYREEE (reference sequence). The CDR3 sequence is 14 residues long. V was clipped by 3 bases and J by 8 bases; unmatched bases: 3.

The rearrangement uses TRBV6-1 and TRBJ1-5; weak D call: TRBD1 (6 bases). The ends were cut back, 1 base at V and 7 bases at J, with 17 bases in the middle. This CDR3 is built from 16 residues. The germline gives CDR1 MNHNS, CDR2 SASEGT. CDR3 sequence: CASSEVNTGMRQPQHF. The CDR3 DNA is TGTGCCAGCAGTGAAGTGAACACAGGGATGAGGCAGCCCCAGCATTTT.

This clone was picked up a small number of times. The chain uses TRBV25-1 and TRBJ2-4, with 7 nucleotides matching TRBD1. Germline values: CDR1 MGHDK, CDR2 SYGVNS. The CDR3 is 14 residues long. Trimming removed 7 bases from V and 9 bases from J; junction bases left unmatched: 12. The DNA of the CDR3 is TGTGCCAGCACGAAAGGGGGCGAATCAATCATTCAGTACTTC. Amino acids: CASTKGGESIIQYF.

The CDR3 bases are TGTGCCAGCAGTGCACAGGGGAGTCTTCAAGAGCAGTACTTC. Amino acids: CASSAQGSLQEQYF. The rearrangement uses TRBV2 and TRBJ2-7, with 7 positions matching TRBD1. This CDR3 is built from 14 residues. From germline, CDR1 is SNHLY and CDR2 FYNNEI. V lost 4 bases, J lost 7 bases, and 10 bases stayed unmatched.

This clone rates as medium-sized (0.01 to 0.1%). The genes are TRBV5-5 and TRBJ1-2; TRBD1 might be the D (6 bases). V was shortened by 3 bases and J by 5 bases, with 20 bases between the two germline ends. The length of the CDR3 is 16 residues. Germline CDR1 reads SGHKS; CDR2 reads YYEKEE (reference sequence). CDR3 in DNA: TGTGCCAGCAGCTCGTTGGTCCAGGGGAGTCAGTATGGCTACACCTTC. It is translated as CASSSLVQGSQYGYTF.

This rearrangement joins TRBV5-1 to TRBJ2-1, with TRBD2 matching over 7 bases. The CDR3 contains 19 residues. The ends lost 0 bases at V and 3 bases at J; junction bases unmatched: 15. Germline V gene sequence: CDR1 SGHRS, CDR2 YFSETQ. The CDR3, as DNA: TGCGCCAGCAGCTTGGTCAGGGCTAGCGGTAGAGGGGTCTACAATGAGCAGTTCTTC. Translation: CASSLVRASGRGVYNEQFF. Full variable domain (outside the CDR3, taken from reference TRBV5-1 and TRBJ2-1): KAGVTQTPRYLIKTRGQQVTLSCSPISGHRSVSWYQQTPGQGLQFLFEYFSETQRNKGNFPGRFSGRQFSNSRSEMNVSTLELGDSALYLCASSLVRASGRGVYNEQFFGPGTRLTVL.

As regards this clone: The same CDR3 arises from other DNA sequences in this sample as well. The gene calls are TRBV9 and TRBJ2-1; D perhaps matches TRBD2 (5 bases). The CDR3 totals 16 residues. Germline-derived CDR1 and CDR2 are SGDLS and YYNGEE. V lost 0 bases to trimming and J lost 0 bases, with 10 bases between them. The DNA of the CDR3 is TGTGCCAGCAGCGTAGGCGGAGGTACCTCCTACAATGAGCAGTTCTTC. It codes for CASSVGGGTSYNEQFF.

The CDR3 region has the DNA TGTGTTAGCGGGAGGGACTACAATGAGCAGTTCTTC. Encoded protein: CVSGRDYNEQFF. The chain recombines TRBV28 with TRBJ2-1, with 11 positions matching TRBD2. The CDR3 is made up of 12 amino acids. Germline V gene sequence: CDR1 MDHEN, CDR2 SYDVKM.

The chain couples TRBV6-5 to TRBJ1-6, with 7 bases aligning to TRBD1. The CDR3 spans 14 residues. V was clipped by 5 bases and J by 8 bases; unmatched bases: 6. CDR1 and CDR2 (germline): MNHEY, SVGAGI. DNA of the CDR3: TGTGCCAGCAGTGAACAGGGGCGGCATTCACCCCTCCACTTT. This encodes CASSEQGRHSPLHF.

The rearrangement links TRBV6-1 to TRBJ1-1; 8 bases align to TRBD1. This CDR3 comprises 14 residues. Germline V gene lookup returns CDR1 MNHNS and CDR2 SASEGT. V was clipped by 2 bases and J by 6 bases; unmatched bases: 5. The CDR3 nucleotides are TGTGCCAGCAGTGAACGGACAGGGAGGGCTGAAGCTTTCTTT. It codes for CASSERTGRAEAFF.

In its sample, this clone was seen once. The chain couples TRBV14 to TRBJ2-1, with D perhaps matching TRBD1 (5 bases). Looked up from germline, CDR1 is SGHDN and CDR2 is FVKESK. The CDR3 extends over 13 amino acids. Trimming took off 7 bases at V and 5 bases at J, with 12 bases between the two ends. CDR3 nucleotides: TGTGCCAGCAAGGGGTCCATCCACAATGAGCAGTTCTTC. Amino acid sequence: CASKGSIHNEQFF.

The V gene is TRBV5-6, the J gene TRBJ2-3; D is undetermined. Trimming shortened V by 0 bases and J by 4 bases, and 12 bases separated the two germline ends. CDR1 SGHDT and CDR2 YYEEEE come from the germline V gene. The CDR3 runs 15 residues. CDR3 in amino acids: CASSLAERDADTQYF. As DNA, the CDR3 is TGTGCCAGCAGCTTGGCCGAAAGGGATGCAGATACGCAGTATTTT.

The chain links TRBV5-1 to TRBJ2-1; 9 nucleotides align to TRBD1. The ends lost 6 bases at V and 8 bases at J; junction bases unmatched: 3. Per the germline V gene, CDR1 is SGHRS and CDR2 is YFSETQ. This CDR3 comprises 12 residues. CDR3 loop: CASTRQGDEQFF. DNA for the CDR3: TGCGCCAGCACACGACAGGGGGATGAGCAGTTCTTC.

The CDR3 reads CASSETGTSGTSPLQYF. Here the CDR3 DNA reads TGTGCCAGCAGCGAGACCGGGACTAGCGGGACAAGCCCCCTGCAGTACTTC. The genes are TRBV9 and TRBJ2-7, with TRBD2 matching over 13 bases. V lost 3 bases and J lost 9; bases outside the gene matches: 15. The CDR3 covers 17 residues. Germline V gives CDR1 SGDLS, CDR2 YYNGEE.

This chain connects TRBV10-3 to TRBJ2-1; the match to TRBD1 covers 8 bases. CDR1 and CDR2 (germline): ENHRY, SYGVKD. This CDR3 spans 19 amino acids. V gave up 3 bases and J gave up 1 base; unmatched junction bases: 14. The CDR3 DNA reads TGTGCCATCAGTGAACGACGGGGAGGACAGGGTTGGTCCTACAATGAGCAGTTCTTC. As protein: CAISERRGGQGWSYNEQFF.

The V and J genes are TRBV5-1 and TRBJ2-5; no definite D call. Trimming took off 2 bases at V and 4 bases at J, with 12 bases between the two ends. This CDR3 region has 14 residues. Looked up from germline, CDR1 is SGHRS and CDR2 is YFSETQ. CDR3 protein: CASSFGIATETQYF. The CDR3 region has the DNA TGCGCCAGCAGCTTCGGCATAGCCACAGAGACCCAGTACTTC.

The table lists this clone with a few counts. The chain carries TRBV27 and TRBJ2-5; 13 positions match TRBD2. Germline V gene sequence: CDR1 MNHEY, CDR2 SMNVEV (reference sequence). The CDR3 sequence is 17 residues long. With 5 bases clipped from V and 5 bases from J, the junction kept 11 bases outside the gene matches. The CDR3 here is CASSPTSGRAGWETQYF. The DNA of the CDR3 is TGTGCCAGCAGTCCCACTAGCGGGAGGGCTGGTTGGGAGACCCAGTACTTC.

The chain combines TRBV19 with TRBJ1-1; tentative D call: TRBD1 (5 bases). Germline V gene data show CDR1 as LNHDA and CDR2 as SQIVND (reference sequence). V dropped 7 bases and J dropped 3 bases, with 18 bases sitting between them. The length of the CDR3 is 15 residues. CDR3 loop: CASKRGVLGDTEAFF. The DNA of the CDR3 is TGTGCCAGTAAACGGGGGGTTCTGGGGGACACTGAAGCTTTCTTT.

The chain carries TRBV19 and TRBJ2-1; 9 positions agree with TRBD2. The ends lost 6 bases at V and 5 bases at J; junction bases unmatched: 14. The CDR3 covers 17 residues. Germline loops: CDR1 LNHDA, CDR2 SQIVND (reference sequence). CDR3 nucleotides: TGTGCCAGTAGCATAAGACCAGCGGGGGGTTCCGACAATGAGCAGTTCTTC. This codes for CASSIRPAGGSDNEQFF.

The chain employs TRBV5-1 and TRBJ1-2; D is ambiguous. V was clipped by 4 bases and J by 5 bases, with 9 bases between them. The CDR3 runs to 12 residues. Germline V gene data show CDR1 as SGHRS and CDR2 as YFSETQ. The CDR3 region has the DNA TGCGCCAGCAGCGACATTGGGTATGGCTACACCTTC. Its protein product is CASSDIGYGYTF.

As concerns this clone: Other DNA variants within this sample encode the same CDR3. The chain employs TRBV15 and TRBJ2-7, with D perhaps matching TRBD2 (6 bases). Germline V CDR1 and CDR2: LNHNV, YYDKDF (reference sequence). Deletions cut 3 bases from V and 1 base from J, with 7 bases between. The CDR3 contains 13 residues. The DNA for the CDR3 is TGTGCCACCAGCAGGGGGACTTCCTACGAGCAGTACTTC. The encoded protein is CATSRGTSYEQYF.